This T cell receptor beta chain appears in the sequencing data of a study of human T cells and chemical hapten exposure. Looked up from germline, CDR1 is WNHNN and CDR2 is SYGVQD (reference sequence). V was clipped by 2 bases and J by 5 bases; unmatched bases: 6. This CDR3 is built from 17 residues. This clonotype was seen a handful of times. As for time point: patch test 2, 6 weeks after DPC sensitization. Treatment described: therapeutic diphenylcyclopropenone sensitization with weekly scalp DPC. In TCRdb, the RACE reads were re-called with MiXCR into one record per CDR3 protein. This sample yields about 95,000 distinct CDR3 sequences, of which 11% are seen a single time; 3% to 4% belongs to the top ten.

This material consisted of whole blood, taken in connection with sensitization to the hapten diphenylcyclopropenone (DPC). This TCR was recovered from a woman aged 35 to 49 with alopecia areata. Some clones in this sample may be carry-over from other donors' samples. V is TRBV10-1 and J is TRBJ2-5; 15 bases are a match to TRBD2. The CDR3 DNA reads TGCGCCAGCAGTGAGACGGGACTAGCGGGAGGCAGGGAGACCCAGTACTTC. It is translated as CASSETGLAGGRETQYF.